This T cell receptor beta chain derives from a study of T cell repertoires in cytomegalovirus infection. Across the study: HLA-B-restricted CMV epitopes that are well studied were used alongside recently identified HLA-C-restricted ones. Carrying CMV and the relevant HLA type showed in public TCR beta signatures.

Germline trimming cut 4 bases from V and 6 bases from J; bases unmatched to any gene: 10. This CDR3 is built from 15 residues. Germline CDR1 SEHNR, CDR2 FQNEAQ (reference sequence). On this clonotype: What it binds is not known.

Study-wide results and limits: Adding up the frequency of public TCR beta families identified people who carried CMV plus the relevant HLA.

TCRdb re-called the reads with MiXCR, one entry per CDR3 protein. Among 110,000 or so distinct CDR3 sequences, 25% to 35% were seen once, and the ten largest hold roughly 77%. The sequenced sample was CD8+ T cells from cultured PBMCs, obtained from culture after CMV antigen stimulation. This chain uses TRBV7-9 with TRBJ1-2, with 8 bases matching TRBD1. The receptor was derived from a human donor in good health (CMV status not recorded). Some clones in this sample may be carry-over from other donors' samples. In DNA, the CDR3 is TGTGCCAGCAGCTCAGGACAGGGATTCATAGATGGCTACACCTTC. Translation gives CASSSGQGFIDGYTF. Supplemented by reference TRBV7-9 and TRBJ1-2, the full variable domain reads DTGVSQNPRHKITKRGQNVTFRCDPISEHNRLYWYRQTLGQGPEFLTYFQNEAQLEKSRLLSDRFSAERPKGSFSTLEIQRTEQGDSAMYLCASSSGQGFIDGYTFGSGTRLTVV.